This is a list of T cell receptor beta chains from one sample in a study of read filtering for tumor transcriptome and immune sequencing. TCRdb processed the reads anew with MiXCR; each CDR3 protein has one entry. The sample yields under 80,000 distinct CDR3 sequences, about a fifth seen once. The sequenced sample consisted of a population of CD138-negative cells sorted from bone marrow. These TCRs come from a donor aged 40 or over with multiple myeloma. Both conserved end residues are part of each CDR3. Each record gives: J gene, clone size, D gene, V gene, CDR3 protein, CDR3 DNA. The D gene is left open where the match is weak. For some rows the clone size is stated as once, few or many, or as a class when expanded; others skip it.

>TRBJ1-2|many|-|TRBV20-1
CSARDGGSADGYTF
TGCAGTGCTAGAGATGGGGGGTCGGCCGATGGCTACACCTTC
>TRBJ2-3|-|TRBD2|TRBV4-1
CASSQEAGAGVSDTQYF
TGCGCCAGCAGCCAAGAGGCGGGAGCGGGGGTCTCAGATACGCAGTATTTT
>TRBJ2-2|-|-|TRBV10-3
CANRDTNTGELFF
TGTGCCAACCGGGACACCAACACCGGGGAGCTGTTTTTT
>TRBJ2-1|medium-sized|-|TRBV20-1
CSASPRALYNEQFF
TGCAGTGCTAGTCCGAGGGCACTCTACAATGAGCAGTTCTTC
>TRBJ2-5|many|-|TRBV10-3
CAIRNSETQYF
TGTGCCATCAGGAACTCCGAGACCCAGTACTTC
>TRBJ2-3|few|-|TRBV20-1
CSAIGPGTTDTQYF
TGCAGTGCAATAGGGCCCGGGACCACAGATACGCAGTATTTT
>TRBJ2-7|many|-|TRBV28
CASSLQLGEQYF
TGTGCCAGCAGCCTGCAACTTGGCGAGCAGTACTTC
>TRBJ1-1|many|-|TRBV29-1
CSVGRMNTEAFF
TGCAGCGTTGGGAGAATGAACACTGAAGCTTTCTTT
>TRBJ2-5|many|-|TRBV29-1
CSALALQETQYF
TGCAGCGCGTTGGCGTTACAAGAGACCCAGTATTTC
>TRBJ2-3|-|-|TRBV2
CASSAGRNTDTQYF
TGTGCCAGCAGTGCGGGGCGCAACACAGATACGCAGTATTTT
>TRBJ1-1|many|-|TRBV10-3
CAISQRGVEAFF
TGTGCCATCAGTCAGAGGGGGGTAGAAGCTTTCTTT
>TRBJ2-5|many|TRBD1|TRBV7-9
CASRPWDRDEETQYF
TGTGCCAGCAGACCCTGGGACAGGGATGAAGAGACCCAGTACTTC
>TRBJ2-1|few|TRBD1|TRBV7-9
CASSSPHRTGQIDEQFF
TGTGCCAGCAGCTCCCCTCATCGGACAGGGCAGATCGATGAGCAGTTCTTC
>TRBJ2-3|many|-|TRBV11-2
CASSPQRKPFTDTQYF
TGTGCCAGCAGCCCCCAGCGCAAGCCTTTCACAGATACGCAGTATTTT
>TRBJ2-1|few|TRBD2|TRBV28
CASSYSGRVHNEQFF
TGTGCCAGCAGCTATAGCGGGAGGGTTCACAATGAGCAGTTCTTC
>TRBJ2-1|many|-|TRBV6-5
CASSYSGTYNEQFF
TGTGCCAGCAGTTACTCAGGGACCTACAATGAGCAGTTCTTC
>TRBJ2-7|many|TRBD1|TRBV7-9
CASSPGTGGYEQYF
TGTGCCAGCAGCCCGGGGACAGGGGGCTACGAGCAGTACTTC
>TRBJ2-1|many|-|TRBV5-4
CASRSVVEEQFF
TGTGCCAGCAGGAGCGTGGTGGAGGAGCAGTTCTTC
>TRBJ1-1|many|-|TRBV11-3
CASTRQDEAFF
TGTGCCAGCACCAGACAGGACGAAGCTTTCTTT
>TRBJ1-5|few|-|TRBV7-8
CASSLRDTASNQPQHF
TGTGCCAGCAGCTTAAGAGACACCGCAAGCAATCAGCCCCAGCATTTT
>TRBJ1-1|many|-|TRBV7-6
CASSLGENTEAFF
TGTGCCAGCAGCTTAGGTGAGAACACTGAAGCTTTCTTT
>TRBJ2-2|many|TRBD1|TRBV7-3
CASNRGTGELFF
TGTGCCAGCAACAGGGGCACCGGGGAGCTGTTTTTT
>TRBJ2-1|medium-sized|TRBD2|TRBV5-1
CASSLTSGAYNEQFF
TGTGCCAGCAGCCTAACTAGCGGGGCCTACAATGAGCAGTTCTTC
>TRBJ2-2|few|TRBD2|TRBV29-1
CSVPGGLSTGELFF
TGCAGCGTTCCGGGAGGGCTGAGCACCGGGGAGCTGTTTTTT